These 8 T cell receptor beta chains originate from one sample sequenced in a study of patients and donors after allogeneic stem cell transplantation. Each CDR3 protein is one row after TCRdb ran MiXCR on the RT-PCR reads. The sample comprises some 230,000 distinct CDR3 sequences, less than 15% of which are singletons, and 9.5% to 13% rests with the top ten. The sample comprised blood, either unsorted or a sorted T cell fraction (not recorded which). All receptors derive from a human donor who was either an allogeneic HSCT recipient or a stem cell or donor lymphocyte infusion donor (not recorded which). It is not recorded whose cells these are; they may come from a transplant donor.

This clonotype occurred a few times. The gene calls are TRBV5-6 and TRBJ2-3, with D maybe TRBD1 (6 bases). The CDR3 length is 15 residues. Trimming took 4 bases from V and 2 from J, leaving 14 bases between them. Germline V gene sequence: CDR1 SGHDT, CDR2 YYEEEE. The CDR3 DNA sequence: TGTGCCAGCAGCCCGATGACAGGTTTCACAGATACGCAGTATTTT. This codes for CASSPMTGFTDTQYF.

V usage is TRBV4-2 and J usage is TRBJ2-3; a weak D match, TRBD1 (6 bases). Deletions cut 0 bases from V and 1 base from J, with 11 bases between. The CDR3 totals 16 residues. Germline V gene sequence: CDR1 LGHNA, CDR2 YNFKEQ. The CDR3 protein is CASSQEGPGGTDTQYF. The CDR3 DNA is TGTGCCAGCAGCCAAGAAGGTCCAGGGGGCACAGATACGCAGTATTTT.

V gene TRBV19 combines with J gene TRBJ2-5, with 8 positions matching TRBD2. CDR1 is LNHDA, CDR2 SQIVND, per germline (reference sequence). The J segment lost 3 bases and the V segment lost 7 bases, leaving 13 bases of the junction unmatched. The CDR3 contains 16 residues. CDR3 sequence: CASTPHSGAGEETQYF. The CDR3 nucleotides are TGTGCCAGTACCCCCCATTCAGGAGCGGGAGAAGAGACCCAGTACTTC. Supplemented by reference TRBV19 and TRBJ2-5, the full variable domain reads DGGITQSPKYLFRKEGQNVTLSCEQNLNHDAMYWYRQDPGQGLRLIYYSQIVNDFQKGDIAEGYSVSREKKESFPLTVTSAQKNPTAFYLCASTPHSGAGEETQYFGPGTRLLVL.

The V call is TRBV20-1, the J call TRBJ1-3; no clear D. Germline CDR1 is DFQATT and CDR2 is SNEGSKA (reference sequence). Trimming cost V 6 bases and J 0 bases, with 12 bases left between them. The CDR3 has 14 residues. CDR3 nucleotide sequence: TGCAGTGCCCGGCGGGCTGACTCTGGAAACACCATATATTTT. As protein: CSARRADSGNTIYF.

The V gene is TRBV6-1, the J gene TRBJ2-7; D is ambiguous. V was cut by 4 bases and J by 2 bases, with 6 bases left in between. CDR1 and CDR2 (germline): MNHNS, SASEGT. The CDR3 is 12 residues long. CDR3 residues: CASSGQTYEQYF. The CDR3 region has the DNA TGTGCCAGCAGTGGGCAGACCTACGAGCAGTACTTC.

The chain recombines TRBV7-3 with TRBJ2-5, with D possibly being TRBD2 (7 bases). CDR1 is SGHTA and CDR2 is FQGTGA in the germline V gene. Trimming pared 8 bases from V and 5 bases from J, leaving 15 bases between. The CDR3 runs 13 residues. The CDR3 sequence: CASSEGGGETQYF. CDR3 DNA: TGTGCCAGCTCGGAGGGGGGAGGGGAGACCCAGTACTTC.

This clonotype appeared many times. The V and J genes are TRBV4-3 and TRBJ2-3, with D perhaps being TRBD1 or TRBD2 (6 bases each). CDR3 size: 14 residues. Germline V lookup: CDR1 LGHNA, CDR2 YSLEER. The germline V and J ends were trimmed by 1 base and 3 bases, with 8 bases remaining between them. This chain's CDR3 is CASSQGRGTDTQYF. CDR3 DNA: TGCGCCAGCAGCCAAGGGAGGGGGACAGATACGCAGTATTTT.

The table lists this clonotype with many counts. V gene TRBV5-1 combines with J gene TRBJ2-1; D unresolved. V was clipped by 0 bases and J by 1 base, with 8 bases between them. The CDR3 sequence is 15 residues long. Germline V gene data show CDR1 as SGHRS and CDR2 as YFSETQ. The CDR3: CASSLALTSYNEQFF. CDR3 coding DNA: TGCGCCAGCAGCTTGGCACTAACGTCCTACAATGAGCAGTTCTTC.